The 26 T cell receptor beta chains below were found in one sample sequenced in a study of blood T cell repertoires in COVID-19 (dated by TCRdb to the early 2020s). Receptor amplification or capture employed the immunoSEQ multiplex PCR assay. TCRdb obtained this table from immuneACCESS and retained in-frame rearrangements with V and J assigned. These tables miss some clones; where compared with another copy, unresolved V genes account for less than half of the shortfall, and the remainder is unexplained. The sample table shows some 53,000 clones, and roughly 88% are seen once. The top ten clonotypes cover 3.1% of the sample. The sequenced sample consisted of peripheral blood. The receptors here all came from a human donor in a cohort sampled during active COVID-19.

V usage is TRBV2 and J usage is TRBJ2-3; TRBD2 matches at 8 bases. With 6 bases clipped from V and 0 bases from J, the junction kept 5 bases outside the gene matches. CDR1 is SNHLY, CDR2 FYNNEI, per germline. This CDR3 spans 15 amino acids. This CDR3 reads CASRAGTRSTDTQYF. The CDR3 region has the DNA TGTGCCAGCAGGGCCGGGACTAGGAGCACAGATACGCAGTATTTT.

The chain combines TRBV2 with TRBJ1-5; 9 bases fit TRBD1. J lost 7 bases, V lost 6 bases, and 10 bases had no gene match. The CDR3 loop spans 15 amino acids. Germline CDR1 reads SNHLY; CDR2 reads FYNNEI. The CDR3 nucleotides read TGTGCCAGCAGGCAAACGACAGGGGGAGGGCAGCCCCAGCATTTT. Protein: CASRQTTGGGQPQHF.

This clone was found a few times. CDR3 nucleotide sequence: TGTGCCAGCAGCCAAGATCTTGGCGGATACTATGGCTACACCTTC. Protein: CASSQDLGGYYGYTF. V is TRBV14 and J is TRBJ1-2, with no clear D. This CDR3 region has 15 residues. Trimming removed 0 bases from V and 3 bases from J, with 11 bases in between. Germline-derived CDR1 and CDR2 are SGHDN and FVKESK.

This sequence joins TRBV10-1 and TRBJ2-7, with D possibly being TRBD2 (6 bases). This CDR3 is built from 13 residues. V was trimmed by 9 bases and J by 0 bases, leaving 12 bases between them. CDR1 is WNHNN, CDR2 SYGVQD, per germline (reference sequence). The CDR3 bases are TGCGCCAGACTGGCGGGAAGCTCCTACGAGCAGTACTTC. Its protein is CARLAGSSYEQYF.

This clone was detected only a few times. This rearrangement joins TRBV2 to TRBJ2-7, with 11 nucleotides matching TRBD2. This CDR3 region has 16 residues. Germline CDR1 reads SNHLY; CDR2 reads FYNNEI. V lost 6 bases and J lost 3; bases outside the gene matches: 10. CDR3 DNA sequence: TGTGCCAGCAGCGGTACCGGGACTAGCGGACTCTACGAGCAGTACTTC. It specifies CASSGTGTSGLYEQYF. Full variable domain (remainder filled in from reference TRBV2 and TRBJ2-7): EPEVTQTPSHQVTQMGQEVILRCVPISNHLYFYWYRQILGQKVEFLVSFYNNEISEKSEIFDDQFSVERPDGSNFTLKIRSTKLEDSAMYFCASSGTGTSGLYEQYFGPGTRLTVT.

The chain couples TRBV13 to TRBJ2-7; maybe TRBD1 (6 bases). With 2 bases removed from V and 0 bases from J, the gap between germline ends came to 14 bases. There are 16 residues in the CDR3. Per germline, CDR1 PRHDT and CDR2 FYEKMQ (reference sequence). CDR3 in DNA: TGTGCCAGCAGCTTAACGACAGGCAGGAGCTCCTACGAGCAGTACTTC. Amino acids: CASSLTTGRSSYEQYF.

The chain recombines TRBV11-2 with TRBJ2-7; TRBD1 agrees at 8 bases. After removal of 5 bases from V and 3 bases from J, the junction contained 6 bases not matched to a gene. CDR1 and CDR2 (germline): SGHAT, FQNNGV. The CDR3 length is 14 residues. CDR3 sequence (DNA): TGTGCCAGCAGCAGGACAGGGAGATTCTACGAGCAGTACTTC. Its protein is CASSRTGRFYEQYF. The entire variable domain, with the rest obtained from reference TRBV11-2 and TRBJ2-7, is as follows: EAGVAQSPRYKIIEKRQSVAFWCNPISGHATLYWYQQILGQGPKLLIQFQNNGVVDDSQLPKDRFSAERLKGVDSTLKIQPAKLEDSAVYLCASSRTGRFYEQYFGPGTRLTVT.

A single count supports this clone. The chain carries TRBV19 and TRBJ2-7; 9 nucleotides agree with TRBD2. The J segment lost 3 bases and the V segment lost 6 bases, leaving 6 bases of the junction unmatched. CDR1 is LNHDA, CDR2 SQIVND, per germline (reference sequence). CDR3 length equals 14 residues. Written as DNA, the CDR3 is TGTGCCAGTAGCAGTAGCGGGAGAGGCTACGAGCAGTACTTC. It translates to CASSSSGRGYEQYF.

The rearrangement joins TRBV3-1 (or the pseudogene TRBV3-2) to TRBJ1-2, with 8 bases identical to TRBD1. This CDR3 spans 15 amino acids. Trimming cost V 1 base and J 9 bases; bases outside gene matches: 10. Germline assignment: CDR1 LGHDT and CDR2 YNNKEL (reference sequence). In DNA, the CDR3 is TGTGCCAGCAGCCAAGGGAGACAGGGGTGGTATAGCTACACCTTC. This gives the protein CASSQGRQGWYSYTF.

This chain connects TRBV11-2 to TRBJ1-1; 8 bases are shared with TRBD1. V shed 5 bases, J shed 3 bases, and the junction held 5 bases outside the gene matches. This CDR3 comprises 14 residues. CDR1 and CDR2 from the germline V gene are SGHAT and FQNNGV. CDR3: CASSLGQGDTEAFF. The CDR3 region has the DNA TGTGCCAGCAGCCTCGGACAGGGAGACACTGAAGCTTTCTTT.

This chain uses TRBV7-9 with TRBJ2-3, with D possibly TRBD1 on 6 matching bases. CDR1 and CDR2 from the germline V gene are SEHNR and FQNEAQ (reference sequence). This CDR3 comprises 17 residues. Trimming removed 0 bases from V and 3 bases from J, with 16 bases in between. The CDR3 here is CASSLAPGERLTDTQYF. The CDR3 DNA sequence: TGTGCCAGCAGCTTAGCCCCAGGGGAGAGGTTGACAGATACGCAGTATTTT. Supplemented by reference TRBV7-9 and TRBJ2-3, the full variable domain reads DTGVSQNPRHKITKRGQNVTFRCDPISEHNRLYWYRQTLGQGPEFLTYFQNEAQLEKSRLLSDRFSAERPKGSFSTLEIQRTEQGDSAMYLCASSLAPGERLTDTQYFGPGTRLTVL.

This chain links TRBV18 with TRBJ2-7; possible D gene TRBD2, 5 bases. The CDR3 sequence is 15 residues long. Trimming cost V 0 bases and J 3 bases, with 12 bases left between them. Germline V gene sequence: CDR1 KGHSH, CDR2 LQKENI. As DNA, the CDR3 is TGTGCCAGCTCACCACCGCCAGGACTCAGCTACGAGCAGTACTTC. Translating gives CASSPPPGLSYEQYF.

V and J are TRBV28 and TRBJ2-7; 8 bases fit TRBD2. The CDR3 has 13 residues. Germline CDR1 is MDHEN and CDR2 is SYDVKM. The V and J ends lost 3 bases and 6 bases, in that order; junction bases with no gene match: 4. The CDR3 sequence is CASSLYGRGEQYF. CDR3 in DNA: TGTGCCAGCAGTTTGTACGGGAGGGGCGAGCAGTACTTC. The full variable domain, completed using reference TRBV28 and TRBJ2-7, is DVKVTQSSRYLVKRTGEKVFLECVQDMDHENMFWYRQDPGLGLRLIYFSYDVKMKEKGDIPEGYSVSREKKERFSLILESASTNQTSMYLCASSLYGRGEQYFGPGTRLTVT.

The chain carries TRBV14 and TRBJ1-1; 8 nucleotides agree with TRBD1. The CDR3 extends over 15 amino acids. Trimming took 10 bases from V and 5 from J; bases not matched to a gene: 15. Per the germline V gene, CDR1 is SGHDN and CDR2 is FVKESK. The CDR3 reads CAITNRQGRRTEAFF. The CDR3 DNA reads as TGTGCCATTACAAACCGACAGGGGCGCAGAACTGAAGCTTTCTTT.

This clone has just a few counts. DNA of the CDR3: TGTGCCAGCAACCCTGGACATAGCTCTGGAAACACCATATATTTT. It codes for CASNPGHSSGNTIYF. The genes are TRBV2 and TRBJ1-3; perhaps TRBD1 as D (5 bases). The germline V and J ends were trimmed by 7 bases and 0 bases, with 13 bases remaining between them. Germline V CDR1 and CDR2: SNHLY, FYNNEI. This CDR3 is 15 amino acids long.

This sequence joins TRBV5-1 and TRBJ2-7; D is possibly TRBD2 (5 bases). Germline CDR1 reads SGHRS; CDR2 reads YFSETQ. V was shortened by 4 bases and J by 2 bases, with 16 bases between the two germline ends. This CDR3 has 15 residues. In DNA, the CDR3 is TGCGCCAGCAGCGCCCTCGCCGGGATAACCTACGAGCAGTACTTC. This sequence encodes CASSALAGITYEQYF.

This clone was detected once. The gene calls are TRBV5-1 and TRBJ2-7; TRBD1 aligns across 9 bases. The germline V gene encodes CDR1 SGHRS and CDR2 YFSETQ. V trimming: 3 bases; J trimming: 6 bases; junction bases outside the gene matches: 7. This CDR3 spans 14 amino acids. The CDR3 protein is CASSWGQGNGEQYF. The DNA of the CDR3 is TGCGCCAGCAGCTGGGGACAGGGTAACGGCGAGCAGTACTTC.

This rearrangement joins TRBV2 to TRBJ1-1, with 8 bases fitting TRBD1. Germline CDR1 reads SNHLY; CDR2 reads FYNNEI. CDR3 length equals 13 residues. V shed 5 bases, J shed 7 bases, and the junction held 6 bases outside the gene matches. CDR3 coding DNA: TGTGCCAGCAGTTCAGGGGGCGCGATTGAAGCTTTCTTT. Its protein is CASSSGGAIEAFF.

V usage is TRBV24-1 and J usage is TRBJ2-3; D may be TRBD1 (5 bases). V was pared by 4 bases and J by 1 base, with 14 bases between. CDR1 is KGHDR, CDR2 SFDVKD, per germline. The CDR3 is 16 amino acids. The CDR3 DNA is TGTGCCACCAGTGACCCGACAGCTTCTGGCACAGATACGCAGTATTTT. Residues: CATSDPTASGTDTQYF.

The chain carries TRBV5-8 and TRBJ1-2, with 7 bases lining up with TRBD1. CDR3 length: 16 amino acids. Germline-derived CDR1 and CDR2 are SGHTS and YDEGEE. After removal of 0 bases from V and 8 bases from J, the junction contained 13 bases not matched to a gene. CDR3 region: CASSLASGGLGFGYTF. CDR3 bases: TGTGCCAGCAGCTTGGCGTCAGGGGGGCTGGGTTTCGGCTACACCTTC.

The rearrangement links TRBV5-1 to TRBJ1-1; D is uncertain. V lost 0 bases and J 0 bases, leaving 3 bases between the germline ends. Germline V lookup: CDR1 SGHRS, CDR2 YFSETQ. CDR3 length equals 13 residues. The CDR3 DNA reads as TGCGCCAGCAGCTTGGCTCTGAACACTGAAGCTTTCTTT. It encodes CASSLALNTEAFF. The full variable domain, with the rest looked up from reference TRBV5-1 and TRBJ1-1, is KAGVTQTPRYLIKTRGQQVTLSCSPISGHRSVSWYQQTPGQGLQFLFEYFSETQRNKGNFPGRFSGRQFSNSRSEMNVSTLELGDSALYLCASSLALNTEAFFGQGTRLTVV.

V and J are TRBV11-2 and TRBJ1-3, with 7 bases fitting TRBD1. Germline trimming cut 0 bases from V and 0 bases from J; bases unmatched to any gene: 8. There are 18 residues in the CDR3. CDR1 SGHAT and CDR2 FQNNGV come from the germline V gene. The DNA of the CDR3 is TGTGCCAGCAGCTTAGAACGAGGCGGGACAGCCTCTGGAAACACCATATATTTT. Protein sequence: CASSLERGGTASGNTIYF.

The chain carries TRBV2 and TRBJ1-5; TRBD1 matches at 11 bases. The V segment lost 4 bases and the J segment 5 bases; nucleotides outside the gene matches: 1. The CDR3 covers 14 residues. Germline CDR1 SNHLY, CDR2 FYNNEI. CDR3 protein: CASSGTGGYQPQHF. CDR3 in DNA: TGTGCCAGCAGTGGGACAGGGGGCTATCAGCCCCAGCATTTT.

The chain has TRBV2 and TRBJ1-1; possibly TRBD1 for D (5 bases). Trimming left V 6 bases short and J 8 bases short, with 13 bases between. The CDR3 consists of 12 residues. The germline V gene has CDR1 SNHLY and CDR2 FYNNEI. The CDR3 spells CASRMTAGEAFF. CDR3 DNA: TGTGCCAGCAGGATGACAGCGGGGGAAGCTTTCTTT.

The V gene is TRBV18, the J gene TRBJ2-7; D is unclear. CDR3 size: 14 residues. Per the germline V gene, CDR1 is KGHSH and CDR2 is LQKENI. V shed 1 base and J shed 0 bases, with 7 bases lying between them. In DNA, the CDR3 is TGTGCCAGCTCACCACTTCCGGGCTCCTACGAGCAGTACTTC. Protein: CASSPLPGSYEQYF. Variable domain in full (rest from reference TRBV18 and TRBJ2-7): NAGVMQNPRHLVRRRGQEARLRCSPMKGHSHVYWYRQLPEEGLKFMVYLQKENIIDESGMPKERFSAEFPKEGPSILRIQQVVRGDSAAYFCASSPLPGSYEQYFGPGTRLTVT.

The V gene is TRBV2, the J gene TRBJ2-1; a weak D match, TRBD2 (6 bases). This CDR3 contains 13 residues. CDR1 and CDR2 (germline): SNHLY, FYNNEI. Trimming removed 7 bases at V and 10 bases at J, with 17 bases between. Written as DNA, the CDR3 is TGTGCCAGCAACCCTGCGGGGACGGGAGAGCAGTTCTTC. Amino acid sequence: CASNPAGTGEQFF. Using reference TRBV2 and TRBJ2-1 for the parts outside the CDR3, the full variable domain is EPEVTQTPSHQVTQMGQEVILRCVPISNHLYFYWYRQILGQKVEFLVSFYNNEISEKSEIFDDQFSVERPDGSNFTLKIRSTKLEDSAMYFCASNPAGTGEQFFGPGTRLTVL.